What follows is one T cell receptor (beta chain) and its context. The sample belongs to a study of control samples from healthy donors and cancer patients. Profiling relied on immunoSEQ multiplex PCR, and the TCRdb table lists in-frame clones only, not all of them. The table lists over 150,000 clones, about 93% of them singletons, with over 1.1% in the top ten. The TCR comes from a man aged 18 to 35 in good health. The sequencing input was blood.

Written as DNA, the CDR3 is TGTGCCAGCAGCTTGGATCAGTACGGCGATGGCTACACCTTC. Translated: CASSLDQYGDGYTF. This chain joins TRBV5-4 and TRBJ1-2; D gene ambiguous. Germline CDR1 SGHNT, CDR2 YYREEE (reference sequence). The CDR3 spans 14 residues. V gave up 0 bases and J gave up 6 bases, with 12 bases separating them.